A single sample gave rise to the 22 T cell receptor beta chains below, sequenced in a study of patients and donors after allogeneic stem cell transplantation. In TCRdb, the RT-PCR reads were re-called with MiXCR into one record per CDR3 protein. The sample gives around 23,000 distinct CDR3 sequences, approximately 43% of which show up once; roughly three quarters is in the top ten. Material for sequencing was blood, either unsorted or a sorted T cell fraction (not recorded which). These receptors came from a human donor who was either an allogeneic HSCT recipient or a stem cell or donor lymphocyte infusion donor (not recorded which). It is not recorded whose cells these are; they may come from a transplant donor.

V and J are TRBV5-5 and TRBJ2-4; unclear D gene. V lost 0 bases, J lost 4 bases, and 11 bases lay in between. The CDR3 sequence is 15 residues long. Germline CDR1 and CDR2: SGHKS and YYEKEE (reference sequence). The chain's CDR3 is CASSLVASTKNIQYF. In DNA form, the CDR3 reads TGTGCCAGCAGCTTGGTGGCCTCTACAAAAAACATTCAGTACTTC.

V and J are TRBV5-1 and TRBJ1-1, with a weak D call TRBD1 (6 bases). The CDR3 is made up of 16 amino acids. Germline CDR1 reads SGHRS; CDR2 reads YFSETQ. With 1 base removed from V and 1 base from J, the gap between germline ends came to 14 bases. The CDR3 protein is CASSLIRGRGNTEAFF. The CDR3 DNA sequence: TGCGCCAGCAGCTTGATCCGGGGGCGAGGGAACACTGAAGCTTTCTTT.

There are a few counts of this clonotype. The genes are TRBV12-3 or TRBV12-4 and TRBJ2-1; 10 bases agree with TRBD2. Trimming cost V 7 bases and J 4 bases; bases outside gene matches: 7. The CDR3 spans 15 residues. CDR3 DNA: TGTGCCAGCACCGCTCTAGCGGGAGCTTACAATGAGCAGTTCTTC. It specifies CASTALAGAYNEQFF.

The chain has TRBV2 and TRBJ1-4; no clear D. The germline V gene has CDR1 SNHLY and CDR2 FYNNEI. This CDR3 region has 12 residues. V lost 3 bases to trimming and J lost 7 bases, with 6 bases between them. CDR3 DNA sequence: TGTGCCAGCAGTGAGGCGGGTGAAAAACTGTTTTTT. Amino acid sequence: CASSEAGEKLFF.

The chain links TRBV7-9 to TRBJ2-1, with TRBD2 matching over 13 bases. From germline, CDR1 is SEHNR and CDR2 FQNEAQ (reference sequence). Losses at the gene ends were 5 bases for V and 10 bases for J; bases not matched to a gene: 17. CDR3 length: 18 amino acids. The CDR3 DNA sequence: TGTGCCAGCAGCAAACCCAAGATTGGACTAGCGGGAGTTAGCGAGCAGTTCTTC. Residues: CASSKPKIGLAGVSEQFF.

The chain recombines TRBV5-1 with TRBJ1-2, with 7 bases aligning to TRBD1. From germline, CDR1 is SGHRS and CDR2 YFSETQ. The ends lost 4 bases at V and 5 bases at J; junction bases unmatched: 5. CDR3 size: 13 residues. This CDR3 reads CASSGDRYYGYTF. The CDR3, as DNA: TGCGCCAGCAGCGGGGACAGATATTATGGCTACACCTTC. The full variable domain, its missing parts supplied by reference TRBV5-1 and TRBJ1-2, is KAGVTQTPRYLIKTRGQQVTLSCSPISGHRSVSWYQQTPGQGLQFLFEYFSETQRNKGNFPGRFSGRQFSNSRSEMNVSTLELGDSALYLCASSGDRYYGYTFGSGTRLTVV.

V gene TRBV6-1 combines with J gene TRBJ2-3; TRBD2 aligns across 8 bases. With V trimmed by 2 bases and J by 6 bases, 13 bases remained unmatched. Germline CDR1 is MNHNS and CDR2 is SASEGT. The CDR3 loop spans 17 amino acids. CDR3 sequence reads: CASSEIVGRAWKDTQYF. As DNA, the CDR3 is TGTGCCAGCAGTGAAATAGTCGGGAGGGCCTGGAAGGATACGCAGTATTTT.

This clonotype was counted a few times. The J gene is TRBJ1-1, the V gene TRBV19; possibly TRBD1 for D (5 bases). The germline CDR1 and CDR2 sequences are LNHDA and SQIVND (reference sequence). The length of the CDR3 is 14 residues. V was cut by 3 bases and J by 6 bases, with 14 bases left in between. CDR3 coding DNA: TGTGCCAGTAGTATCCAAAGGGGCCCGTCTGAAGCTTTCTTT. It encodes CASSIQRGPSEAFF.

This clonotype was recorded a few times. This sequence joins TRBV3-1 and TRBJ1-4; 8 nucleotides agree with TRBD1. The CDR3 is 17 amino acids. With V trimmed by 1 base and J by 8 bases, 12 bases remained unmatched. Looked up from germline, CDR1 is LGHDT and CDR2 is YNNKEL (reference sequence). The CDR3 nucleotides are TGTGCCAGCAGCCAAGTGCAGGGGGCGCGAGGAAAGGAAAAACTGTTTTTT. As protein: CASSQVQGARGKEKLFF.

The CDR3 region has the DNA TGTGCCAGCAGTCCGTACAGGGTACCTAATGAAAAACTGTTTTTT. It translates to CASSPYRVPNEKLFF. This rearrangement joins TRBV12-3 or TRBV12-4 to TRBJ1-4, with D possibly TRBD1 on 6 matching bases. Trimming took 5 bases from V and 3 from J, leaving 13 bases between them. This CDR3 comprises 15 residues.

This clonotype has only a few counts. The chain joins TRBV10-1 to TRBJ2-2; perhaps D is TRBD1 or TRBD2 (5 bases each). Trimming took off 2 bases at V and 3 bases at J, with 19 bases between the two ends. Germline V lookup: CDR1 WNHNN, CDR2 SYGVQD (reference sequence). This CDR3 contains 18 residues. The CDR3 bases are TGCGCCAGCAGTGAGACGAGAGGGGCCCCGAGAGACACCGGGGAGCTGTTTTTT. The encoded protein is CASSETRGAPRDTGELFF.

The chain uses TRBV4-1 and TRBJ1-4; 10 bases agree with TRBD1. V lost 1 base to trimming and J lost 7 bases; unmatched junction nucleotides: 12. The CDR3 sequence is 18 residues long. Germline CDR1 and CDR2: MGHRA and YSYEKL. CDR3 sequence: CASSQGSDRGRAREKLFF. In DNA form, the CDR3 reads TGCGCCAGCAGCCAAGGATCTGACAGGGGGCGGGCGCGTGAAAAACTGTTTTTT.

This sequence joins TRBV4-2 and TRBJ1-2; the match to TRBD1 covers 7 bases. This CDR3 has 14 amino acids. CDR1 LGHNA and CDR2 YNFKEQ come from the germline V gene. With V trimmed by 3 bases and J by 3 bases, 4 bases remained unmatched. The CDR3 coding sequence is TGTGCCAGCAGCCATACTACAGGGGACTATGGCTACACCTTC. Translating gives CASSHTTGDYGYTF.

V and J are TRBV4-1 and TRBJ2-5, with no clear D. The CDR3 loop spans 13 amino acids. Germline CDR1 MGHRA, CDR2 YSYEKL. Trimming shortened V by 5 bases and J by 4 bases, and 11 bases separated the two germline ends. CDR3 protein: CASSKVLGETQYF. As DNA, the CDR3 is TGCGCCAGCAGCAAAGTTCTCGGAGAGACCCAGTACTTC.

This clonotype has more than one count but fewer than ten. The CDR3 is CASSPQSGKYEQYF. The CDR3 bases are TGCGCCAGCAGCCCCCAAAGCGGGAAGTACGAGCAGTACTTC. The chain uses TRBV5-1 and TRBJ2-7; 7 bases are a match to TRBD2. The CDR3 contains 14 residues. Germline CDR1 reads SGHRS; CDR2 reads YFSETQ. Unmatched junction bases numbered 8, after V lost 4 bases and J lost 4 bases.

This clonotype was seen just once. V usage is TRBV7-3 and J usage is TRBJ1-2; D possibly corresponds to TRBD1 (6 bases). V dropped 2 bases and J dropped 2 bases, with 9 bases sitting between them. Germline V gives CDR1 SGHTA, CDR2 FQGTGA. The CDR3 extends over 14 amino acids. The CDR3 nucleotides read TGTGCCAGCAGCTTATCCGGGACAAACTATGGCTACACCTTC. It specifies CASSLSGTNYGYTF.

By its share, this clonotype is medium-sized. The chain recombines TRBV6-6 with TRBJ1-1, with TRBD1 identical over 7 bases. V lost 10 bases and J lost 0; bases outside the gene matches: 5. CDR3 length: 13 residues. Germline values: CDR1 MNHNY, CDR2 SVGAGI (reference sequence). CDR3 loop: CATITGVNTEAFF. DNA for the CDR3: TGTGCCACCATCACAGGGGTGAACACTGAAGCTTTCTTT.

The chain uses TRBV9 and TRBJ2-1; D may be TRBD2 (6 bases). CDR1 and CDR2 (germline): SGDLS, YYNGEE. The length of the CDR3 is 15 residues. V shed 4 bases and J shed 0 bases, with 11 bases lying between them. The CDR3 loop reads CASSPGLPSYNEQFF. The DNA for the CDR3 is TGTGCCAGCAGCCCGGGACTCCCCTCCTACAATGAGCAGTTCTTC.

At least ten counts were recorded for this clonotype. The chain links TRBV20-1 to TRBJ1-4; the match to TRBD1 covers 8 bases. The CDR3 has 12 amino acids. Losses at the gene ends were 6 bases for V and 7 bases for J; bases not matched to a gene: 4. Germline V gene sequence: CDR1 DFQATT, CDR2 SNEGSKA (reference sequence). The CDR3 region has the DNA TGCAGTGCCGACAGGGGAGGTGAAAAACTGTTTTTT. Protein: CSADRGGEKLFF.

The CDR3 is CASSYRGQNTEAFF. Here the CDR3 DNA reads TGTGCCAGCAGTTACAGGGGGCAAAACACTGAAGCTTTCTTT. The chain joins TRBV27 to TRBJ1-1; 9 nucleotides align to TRBD1. The germline V gene encodes CDR1 MNHEY and CDR2 SMNVEV (reference sequence). V was pared by 4 bases and J by 2 bases, with 2 bases of the junction left unmatched. CDR3 length equals 14 residues.

The gene calls are TRBV6-6 and TRBJ2-5; D unclear. V gave up 2 bases and J gave up 1 base, with 8 bases separating them. Germline lookup yields CDR1 MNHNY and CDR2 SVGAGI (reference sequence). The CDR3 is 14 residues long. CDR3 coding DNA: TGTGCCAGCAGTTACCAACGGTTCCAAGAGACCCAGTACTTC. It codes for CASSYQRFQETQYF.

The V and J genes are TRBV7-9 and TRBJ2-1; weak D call: TRBD1 (5 bases). In germline, CDR1 is SEHNR, CDR2 FQNEAQ (reference sequence). This CDR3 region has 16 residues. V lost 1 base, J lost 5 bases, and 15 bases lay in between. CDR3 coding DNA: TGTGCCAGCAGCTTAGTTTCCAGGACACCTAACAATGAGCAGTTCTTC. Encoded protein: CASSLVSRTPNNEQFF.